The rows below give T cell receptor beta chains drawn from one sample of a study of blood T cell repertoires in COVID-19. Repertoires were generated with immunoSEQ multiplex PCR, while TCRdb's copy carries only in-frame clones and drops some. The sample yields about 380,000 clones, 88% seen once. The sample comprised PBMCs or T cells enriched from blood (not recorded which). These receptors were obtained from a woman between 18 and 29 years old who had recovered from COVID-19. The CDR3 runs from the conserved cysteine through the conserved F or W. A D gene is named only where the DNA matches it firmly. Clone size appears in some rows only: once, few, many, or a class for an expanded clone.

size,D,J,V,CDR3,DNA
NA,NA,TRBJ1-1,TRBV6-1,CASSDVRENTEAFF,TGTGCCAGCAGTGACGTACGGGAGAACACTGAAGCTTTCTTT
few,TRBD1,TRBJ1-2,TRBV7-6,CASSLAIGTGGRGYTF,TGTGCCAGCAGCTTAGCCATCGGGACAGGGGGCCGTGGCTACACCTTC
NA,NA,TRBJ2-1,TRBV7-8,CASSSNAGGRAPIDNEQFF,TGTGCCAGCAGCTCCAACGCAGGGGGGCGCGCTCCGATCGACAATGAGCAGTTCTTC
NA,TRBD1,TRBJ1-2,TRBV5-1,CASSGDRVGGYTF,TGCGCCAGCAGCGGCGACAGGGTGGGTGGCTACACCTTC
NA,NA,TRBJ1-1,TRBV7-9,CASIPVARVEAFF,TGTGCCAGCATACCGGTGGCCAGGGTGGAAGCTTTCTTT
NA,TRBD1,TRBJ1-1,TRBV2,CASSKGDRGLRGTEAFF,TGTGCCAGCAGTAAGGGGGACAGGGGGCTCCGAGGCACTGAAGCTTTCTTT
once,TRBD1,TRBJ1-1,TRBV7-9,CASSLRPGTATQKTEAFF,TGTGCCAGCAGCTTAAGGCCAGGGACAGCTACCCAAAAGACTGAAGCTTTCTTT
NA,NA,TRBJ2-7,TRBV25-1,CASRPGSGPQYF,TGTGCCAGCAGACCGGGGTCCGGGCCGCAGTACTTC
few,TRBD1,TRBJ1-5,TRBV7-9,CASSLGQGSNQPQHF,TGTGCCAGCAGCCTCGGACAGGGTAGCAATCAGCCCCAGCATTTT
NA,NA,TRBJ2-2,TRBV6-2/TRBV6-3,CASTDSGQWNTGELFF,TGTGCCAGCACTGACTCGGGCCAATGGAACACCGGGGAGCTGTTTTTT
once,TRBD1,TRBJ1-1,TRBV6-5,CASSYKSARGRAFF,TGTGCCAGCAGTTACAAATCCGCCAGGGGGAGAGCTTTCTTT
NA,NA,TRBJ2-3,TRBV7-8,CASRLGGDTQYF,TGTGCCAGCCGATTGGGGGGAGATACGCAGTATTTT
once,TRBD1,TRBJ1-5,TRBV19,CASRTTGVGNQPQHF,TGTGCCAGTAGAACAACAGGGGTGGGCAATCAGCCCCAGCATTTT
NA,NA,TRBJ1-4,TRBV19,CASSKAREKLFF,TGTGCCAGTAGTAAAGCCAGGGAAAAACTGTTTTTT
NA,TRBD1,TRBJ2-2,TRBV28,CASSLFGTGYLFF,TGTGCCAGCAGTTTATTCGGGACAGGGTACCTGTTTTTT
NA,TRBD1,TRBJ2-1,TRBV5-1,CASSSRGNNEQFF,TGCGCCAGCAGCTCCAGGGGGAACAATGAGCAGTTCTTC
NA,NA,TRBJ2-1,TRBV10-3,CAIRGQQSSYNEQFF,TGTGCCATCAGAGGACAGCAGAGCTCCTACAATGAGCAGTTCTTC
NA,TRBD1,TRBJ1-2,TRBV5-4,CASSERTGGHYGYTF,TGTGCCAGCAGCGAAAGGACAGGGGGCCACTATGGCTACACCTTC
NA,TRBD2,TRBJ2-3,TRBV5-1,CASSLWTSGDSTDTQYF,TGCGCCAGCAGCTTGTGGACTAGCGGCGATAGCACAGATACGCAGTATTTT
few,NA,TRBJ1-5,TRBV30,CAWNYGYQPQHF,TGTGCCTGGAACTATGGGTATCAGCCCCAGCATTTT
NA,NA,TRBJ1-4,TRBV3-1/TRBV3-2,CASSLSAVPGTNEKLFF,TGTGCCAGCAGCCTTTCTGCGGTCCCCGGAACTAATGAAAAACTGTTTTTT
NA,NA,TRBJ2-1,TRBV4-1,CASSQDMAGLWNEQFF,TGCGCCAGCAGCCAAGATATGGCGGGACTTTGGAATGAGCAGTTCTTC
NA,TRBD2,TRBJ2-3,TRBV5-4,CASSSGTSEGTQYF,TGTGCCAGCAGTTCCGGGACTAGCGAGGGTACGCAGTATTTT
NA,TRBD1,TRBJ2-5,TRBV3-1/TRBV3-2,CASSQGDRAQETQYF,TGTGCCAGCAGCCAAGGTGACAGGGCTCAAGAGACCCAGTACTTC
NA,NA,TRBJ1-6,TRBV11-2,CASSSGRGAGSNSPLHF,TGTGCCAGCAGCTCAGGCCGTGGGGCAGGATCGAATTCACCCCTCCACTTT
NA,TRBD1,TRBJ1-1,TRBV27,CASSFSPGQVAMNTEAFF,TGTGCCAGCAGTTTTTCTCCGGGACAGGTCGCCATGAACACTGAAGCTTTCTTT
NA,NA,TRBJ1-1,TRBV21-1,CASSKASGGNTEAFF,TGTGCCAGCAGCAAAGCTTCGGGGGGGAACACTGAAGCTTTCTTT
NA,NA,TRBJ2-3,TRBV9,CASSAPQTDTDTQYF,TGTGCCAGCAGCGCCCCACAGACAGACACAGATACGCAGTATTTT
once,NA,TRBJ2-5,TRBV28,CASSSRHRVQETQYF,TGTGCCAGCAGTTCCCGTCACAGGGTTCAAGAGACCCAGTACTTC
NA,NA,TRBJ2-1,TRBV7-9,CASSLEWGSGTYNEQFF,TGTGCCAGCAGCTTAGAATGGGGAAGCGGTACCTACAATGAGCAGTTCTTC
NA,NA,TRBJ2-5,TRBV27,CASSLGGGPFQETQYF,TGTGCCAGCAGTTTGGGAGGGGGGCCATTCCAAGAGACCCAGTACTTC
NA,NA,TRBJ2-6,TRBV5-1,CASSFRDSGANVLTF,TGCGCCAGCAGCTTCAGGGACTCTGGGGCCAACGTCCTGACTTTC
NA,TRBD1,TRBJ1-2,TRBV19,CASLIAQGAEYGYTF,TGTGCCAGCCTTATAGCCCAGGGGGCGGAATATGGCTACACCTTC
NA,NA,TRBJ2-2,TRBV7-7,CASSPWARAARNTGELFF,TGTGCTAGCAGCCCATGGGCCCGAGCGGCGAGGAACACCGGGGAGCTGTTTTTT
NA,NA,TRBJ1-4,TRBV14,CASSPATNEKLFF,TGTGCCAGCAGCCCAGCAACTAATGAAAAACTGTTTTTT